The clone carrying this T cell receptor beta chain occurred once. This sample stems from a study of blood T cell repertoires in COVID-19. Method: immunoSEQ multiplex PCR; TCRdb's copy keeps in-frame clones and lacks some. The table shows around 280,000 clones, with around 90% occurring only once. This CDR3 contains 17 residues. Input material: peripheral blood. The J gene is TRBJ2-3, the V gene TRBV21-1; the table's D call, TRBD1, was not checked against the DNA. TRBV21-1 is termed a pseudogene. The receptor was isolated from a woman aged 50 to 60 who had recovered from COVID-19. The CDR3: CASSKAQGPPSTDTQYF. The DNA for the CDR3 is TGTGCCAGCAGCAAAGCCCAGGGGCCACCATCCACAGATACGCAGTATTTT.